The entry below gives a single TCR beta chain sequence along with its context. Its antigen is unknown. A read error may be the cause here, since a much bigger clone is one base away. The sample belongs to a study of regulatory T cells in long-lasting Graves disease. Findings and caveats of the study: When disease was persistent, TRBV28, TRBJ1-2 and TRBJ2-5 were the favored segments.

Sample time point: newly diagnosed GD, antithyroid drugs for less than 3 months. PBMCs were the source of the RNA used for TCR sequencing. Arm-PCR of CDR3 regions with iRepertoire HTBI primers generated TCR beta libraries. TCRdb redid the calling of the multiplex PCR reads with MiXCR, one entry per CDR3 protein. The table includes 350,000 to 400,000 distinct CDR3 sequences, around 16% detected once. The V gene's germline CDR1 is LGHDT and CDR2 YNNKEL (reference sequence). CDR3 length equals 13 residues. This same sample was also part of a study on T cells in Graves' hyperthyroidism and ophthalmopathy.

The source material was peripheral blood mononuclear cells (PBMCs), sampled at new diagnosis, from a patient treated with antithyroid drugs. The sequence was collected from a woman aged 18-30 years with Graves disease. This sequence joins TRBV3-1 and TRBJ2-1; D is unresolved. This CDR3 is CASKSPGYIEQFF. The CDR3 DNA is TGTGCCAGCAAGTCGCCCGGCTACATTGAGCAGTTCTTC.